What follows are 14 T cell receptor beta chains derived from one specimen sequenced in a study of blood T cell repertoires in COVID-19. Here immunoSEQ multiplex PCR was the method, and the copy in TCRdb shows in-frame clones only, minus some. Of 130,000 to 150,000 clones listed, roughly 80% were seen once; the top ten hold over 8.5%. Sample: peripheral blood. These receptors were obtained from a man aged 50-59 years with active or convalescent COVID-19.

This CDR3 reads CASSFNPSGRADTQYF. CDR3 DNA: TGTGCCAGCAGCTTTAATCCTAGCGGGAGGGCGGATACGCAGTATTTT. This chain links TRBV7-2 with TRBJ2-3; the match to TRBD2 covers 12 bases. This CDR3 spans 16 amino acids. In germline, CDR1 is SGHTA, CDR2 FQGNSA. With 3 bases clipped from V and 6 bases from J, the junction kept 7 bases outside the gene matches.

The chain combines TRBV2 with TRBJ1-1; 10 bases map to TRBD1. Germline-derived CDR1 and CDR2 are SNHLY and FYNNEI. V lost 6 bases and J lost 4; bases outside the gene matches: 2. The CDR3 consists of 13 residues. DNA of the CDR3: TGTGCCAGCAGCGGGGACAGGGGCACTGAAGCTTTCTTT. Protein sequence: CASSGDRGTEAFF. The whole variable domain, filled in from reference TRBV2 and TRBJ1-1, reads EPEVTQTPSHQVTQMGQEVILRCVPISNHLYFYWYRQILGQKVEFLVSFYNNEISEKSEIFDDQFSVERPDGSNFTLKIRSTKLEDSAMYFCASSGDRGTEAFFGQGTRLTVV.

V usage is TRBV5-1 and J usage is TRBJ2-1, with 9 bases lining up with TRBD2. Unmatched junction bases numbered 9, after V lost 4 bases and J lost 4 bases. The CDR3 length is 16 residues. Germline lookup yields CDR1 SGHRS and CDR2 YFSETQ. In DNA form, the CDR3 reads TGCGCCAGCAGCCGACCTAGCGGGGCGGATTACAATGAGCAGTTCTTC. Protein sequence: CASSRPSGADYNEQFF.

The rearrangement links TRBV27 to TRBJ2-5; 7 bases are shared with TRBD2. With V trimmed by 6 bases and J by 3 bases, 4 bases remained unmatched. Germline CDR1 and CDR2: MNHEY and SMNVEV (reference sequence). CDR3 length: 13 residues. The CDR3 is CASRNLAEETQYF. CDR3 bases: TGTGCCAGCAGGAACCTAGCGGAAGAGACCCAGTACTTC.

This chain links TRBV5-1 with TRBJ2-1; TRBD1 matches at 7 bases. J was trimmed by 2 bases and V by 0 bases; bases with no gene match: 2. Germline V gives CDR1 SGHRS, CDR2 YFSETQ. CDR3 length: 15 amino acids. As DNA, the CDR3 is TGCGCCAGCAGCTTGGAGGGACAGACCTACAATGAGCAGTTCTTC. Its protein is CASSLEGQTYNEQFF.

This clone was counted between two and nine times. This chain links TRBV5-1 with TRBJ1-6; TRBD1 matches 7 bases. This CDR3 is built from 13 residues. Unmatched junction bases numbered 5, after V lost 4 bases and J lost 10 bases. Germline CDR1 SGHRS, CDR2 YFSETQ. CDR3 protein: CASSPGQNSPLHF. The CDR3 DNA is TGCGCCAGCAGCCCGGGACAGAACTCACCCCTCCACTTT.

The chain joins TRBV27 to TRBJ1-2; D is unclear. The V end was cut by 2 bases, the J end by 0 bases, with 10 bases between. CDR3 size: 15 residues. Germline V CDR1 and CDR2: MNHEY, SMNVEV (reference sequence). Written as DNA, the CDR3 is TGTGCCAGCAGTTTAGGGCCGACGCCTAACTATGGCTACACCTTC. Translation: CASSLGPTPNYGYTF.

The chain has TRBV19 and TRBJ2-5; possible D gene TRBD1, 6 bases. Germline CDR1 and CDR2: LNHDA and SQIVND (reference sequence). V lost 8 bases and J 2 bases, leaving 12 bases between the germline ends. The CDR3 is 13 residues long. Here the CDR3 reads CASSTGRQETQYF. The CDR3 coding sequence is TGTGCCAGTTCCACAGGGAGACAAGAGACCCAGTACTTC.

This clone was seen more than once but under ten times. V usage is TRBV6-1 and J usage is TRBJ2-1; unclear D gene. Germline assignment: CDR1 MNHNS and CDR2 SASEGT. The CDR3 has 11 amino acids. The V and J ends lost 2 bases and 13 bases respectively, with 9 bases between them. Here the CDR3 DNA reads TGTGCCAGCAGTGAACCGCGCCCCCAGTTCTTC. This codes for CASSEPRPQFF.

A few counts support this clone. This chain links TRBV10-1 with TRBJ1-1; the D is unclear. The CDR3 consists of 14 residues. Per the germline V gene, CDR1 is WNHNN and CDR2 is SYGVQD (reference sequence). V lost 3 bases to trimming and J lost 5 bases, with 13 bases between them. CDR3 DNA: TGCGCCAGCAGTGATAAAGGGCGGGGAACTGAAGCTTTCTTT. The encoded protein is CASSDKGRGTEAFF.

This chain uses TRBV6-6 with TRBJ1-4, with D uncertain. V was cut by 6 bases and J by 3 bases, with 11 bases left in between. The CDR3 runs 14 residues. Germline-derived CDR1 and CDR2 are MNHNY and SVGAGI (reference sequence). CDR3 protein: CASSRVGSNEKLFF. The CDR3 DNA reads as TGTGCCAGCAGCCGGGTCGGGTCTAATGAAAAACTGTTTTTT.

The chain joins TRBV7-2 to TRBJ2-3; TRBD2 might be the D (6 bases). V gave up 5 bases and J gave up 3 bases, with 15 bases separating them. Germline V gene sequence: CDR1 SGHTA, CDR2 FQGNSA. The CDR3 has 15 amino acids. The CDR3 nucleotides read TGTGCCAGCAGCCCACTCGGGAGAGGAACAGATACGCAGTATTTT. This gives the protein CASSPLGRGTDTQYF.

The chain has TRBV5-1 and TRBJ2-5; tentative D call: TRBD2 (7 bases). CDR3 length: 16 residues. The germline gives CDR1 SGHRS, CDR2 YFSETQ. CDR3 sequence (DNA): TGCCCCACCAGCCGCGAGGGGGGGGGAAACCAAGAGACCCAGTACTTC. Its translation is CPTSREGGGNQETQYF.

V is TRBV16 and J is TRBJ2-1; D call uncertain. The CDR3 consists of 16 residues. Germline CDR1 and CDR2: KGHSY and FQNENV. The V gene lost 0 bases and the J gene lost 0 bases, with 9 bases spanning the gap. CDR3 DNA: TGTGCCAGCAGCCAATCATGGTCCAGCTCCTACAATGAGCAGTTCTTC. This translates into CASSQSWSSSYNEQFF.